This T cell receptor beta chain was identified during a study of cytomegalovirus exposure and HLA in healthy donors. General study points: TCR beta chains numbering some 160 were designated cytomegalovirus-associated. There was a cluster of highly shared sequence variants that was likely a sequencing artifact. Researchers had no immune exposure information except CMV serostatus available.

60 Vbeta and 13 Jbeta primers were used in PCR. TCRdb's table, derived via immunoSEQ multiplex PCR, lists solely in-frame clones and lacks some. The table records 150,000 to 200,000 clones, about 59% of them present only once. CDR3 size: 15 residues. Trimming took 0 bases from V and 0 from J, leaving 7 bases between them. The V gene's germline CDR1 is SGHKS and CDR2 YYEKEE (reference sequence). The sample holds a few counts of this clone. Its specificity is unknown. Each donor's status was that of a healthy bone marrow donor. The clonotype was recovered from a man aged 35-49 years in good health and CMV-seronegative. Input material: PBMCs. The genes are TRBV5-5 and TRBJ1-3; D remains unclear. CDR3 DNA sequence: TGTGCCAGCAGCTTGGCCCCAGGCTCTGGAAACACCATATATTTT. Translating gives CASSLAPGSGNTIYF.